This TCR beta chain was found in a study of cytomegalovirus exposure and HLA in healthy donors. V was clipped by 4 bases and J by 3 bases; unmatched bases: 6. The CDR3 is 15 amino acids. Per the germline V gene, CDR1 is SGDLS and CDR2 is YYNGEE. Points from the study as a whole: Association of 15,000 to 20,000 TCR beta sequences with HLA alleles was found at 0.05 false discovery rate in a later analysis. Earlier results showed most TCR beta V segments being productive about 87% or about 30% of the time.

Researchers ran the PCR with 60 Vbeta and 13 Jbeta primers. Produced via immunoSEQ multiplex PCR; TCRdb's table is partial and in-frame only. There are some 200,000 clones in the sample, with about 0.81% held by the top ten. Regarding this clone: Its antigen remains unidentified.

The sample comprised PBMCs. V gene TRBV9 combines with J gene TRBJ2-1; TRBD1 matches at 8 bases. This receptor was identified in a woman aged 18-29 years in good health and CMV-seropositive. The CDR3 is CASSPQGGFYNEQFF. The CDR3 DNA follows: TGTGCCAGCAGCCCACAGGGGGGATTCTACAATGAGCAGTTCTTC.